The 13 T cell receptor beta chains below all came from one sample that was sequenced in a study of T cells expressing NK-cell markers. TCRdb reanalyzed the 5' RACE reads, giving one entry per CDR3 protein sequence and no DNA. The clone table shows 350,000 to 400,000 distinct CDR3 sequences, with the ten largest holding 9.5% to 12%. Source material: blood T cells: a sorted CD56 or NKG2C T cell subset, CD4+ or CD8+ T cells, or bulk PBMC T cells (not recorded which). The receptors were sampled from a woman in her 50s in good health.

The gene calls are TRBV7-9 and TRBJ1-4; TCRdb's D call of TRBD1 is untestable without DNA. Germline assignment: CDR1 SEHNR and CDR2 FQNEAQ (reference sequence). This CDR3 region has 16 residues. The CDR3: CASSFQKDREVKKLFF.

The CDR3 sequence is CASCDRASMNTEAFF. The chain combines TRBV11-1 with TRBJ1-1. Germline V lookup: CDR1 SGHAT, CDR2 FQDESV (reference sequence). The length of the CDR3 is 15 residues.

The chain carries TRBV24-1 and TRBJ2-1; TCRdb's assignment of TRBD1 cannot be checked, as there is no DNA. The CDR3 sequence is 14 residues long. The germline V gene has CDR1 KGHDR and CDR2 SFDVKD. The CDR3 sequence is CATSDPRDGDEQFF.

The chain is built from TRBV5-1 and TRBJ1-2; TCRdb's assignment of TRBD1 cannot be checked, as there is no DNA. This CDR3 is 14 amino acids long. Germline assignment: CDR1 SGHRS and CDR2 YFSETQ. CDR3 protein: CASSSDTGNYGYTF.

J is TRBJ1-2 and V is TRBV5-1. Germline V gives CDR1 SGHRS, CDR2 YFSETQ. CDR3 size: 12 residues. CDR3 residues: CASSDGTYGYTF.

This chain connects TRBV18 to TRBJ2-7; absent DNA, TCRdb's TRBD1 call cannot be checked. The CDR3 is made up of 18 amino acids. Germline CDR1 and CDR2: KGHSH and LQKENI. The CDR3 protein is CASSPLSRQGMGTYEQYF.

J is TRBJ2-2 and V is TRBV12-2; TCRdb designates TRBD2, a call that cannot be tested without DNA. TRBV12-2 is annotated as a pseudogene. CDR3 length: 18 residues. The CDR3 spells CASRSGLAGEGDTGELFF.

CDR3 region: CASSQYRGRGDATQYF. The chain carries TRBV3-1 and TRBJ2-5; TCRdb's D call, TRBD2, is unchecked because there is no DNA. The CDR3 runs to 16 residues. CDR1 and CDR2 (germline): LGHDT, YNNKEL (reference sequence).

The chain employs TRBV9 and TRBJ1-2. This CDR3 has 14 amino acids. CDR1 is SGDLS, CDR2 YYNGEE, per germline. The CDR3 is CASSVGRGEIGYTF.

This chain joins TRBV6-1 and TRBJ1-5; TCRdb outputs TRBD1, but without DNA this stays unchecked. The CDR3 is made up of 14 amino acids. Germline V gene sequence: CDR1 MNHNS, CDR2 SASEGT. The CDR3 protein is CASSEGTGRQPQHF.

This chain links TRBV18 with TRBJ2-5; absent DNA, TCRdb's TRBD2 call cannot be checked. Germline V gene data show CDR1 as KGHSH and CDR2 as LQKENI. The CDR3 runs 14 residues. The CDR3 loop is CASSPSGRRETQYF.

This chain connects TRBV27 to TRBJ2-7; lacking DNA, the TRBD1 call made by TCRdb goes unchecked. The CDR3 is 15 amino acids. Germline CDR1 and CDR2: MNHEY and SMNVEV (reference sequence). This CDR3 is CASSLPGQGFYEQYF.

CDR3: CASSQGSGRARTDTQYF. The chain employs TRBV4-1 and TRBJ2-3; there is no DNA to check the TCRdb D call of TRBD2. The germline gives CDR1 MGHRA, CDR2 YSYEKL. This CDR3 comprises 17 residues.